The 15 T cell receptor beta chains presented below share a single source sample, sequenced in a study of spatial heterogeneity in lung cancer. No antigen has been assigned to these receptors. As to time point: sample taken at primary tumor resection. TCRdb passed the 5' RACE reads through MiXCR, listing each CDR3 protein once. The profile covers some 15,000 distinct CDR3 sequences, with approximately 4.5% appearing a single time and 15% to 20% taken by the ten largest. Study-wide findings and caveats: Mutation tallies in tumors tracked expanded intratumoral alpha and beta TCR counts.

Material: lung tumor tissue, obtained at surgery. Receptor source: a female donor with early-stage non-small cell lung cancer.

This clonotype has ten or more counts. The gene calls are TRBV10-3 and TRBJ2-3; 8 bases map to TRBD2. This CDR3 has 14 residues. The J segment lost 6 bases and the V segment lost 10 bases, leaving 12 bases of the junction unmatched. Germline CDR1 is ENHRY and CDR2 is SYGVKD. The chain's CDR3 is CATWSPSGGDTQYF. CDR3 bases: TGTGCCACCTGGAGCCCTTCGGGGGGGGATACGCAGTATTTT.

This sequence joins TRBV7-2 and TRBJ1-3, with D possibly being TRBD1 (6 bases). The CDR3 runs to 12 residues. Germline CDR1 is SGHTA and CDR2 is FQGNSA. V was trimmed by 3 bases and J by 8 bases, leaving 8 bases between them. The CDR3 loop is CASSFQGHTIYF. The DNA of the CDR3 is TGTGCCAGCAGCTTTCAGGGGCACACCATATATTTT.

This clonotype was picked up many times. The chain uses TRBV20-1 and TRBJ2-4; D possibly corresponds to TRBD1 (6 bases). The CDR3 is 14 residues long. The V and J ends lost 0 bases and 10 bases respectively, with 16 bases between them. The germline gives CDR1 DFQATT, CDR2 SNEGSKA (reference sequence). The CDR3 reads CSAREPLSGEIQYF. The DNA for the CDR3 is TGCAGTGCTAGAGAACCCCTGTCAGGGGAGATTCAGTACTTC.

Many counts were recorded for this clonotype. The rearrangement links TRBV7-9 to TRBJ1-1; D is undetermined. Trimming pared 3 bases from V and 10 bases from J, leaving 12 bases between. Germline CDR1 SEHNR, CDR2 FQNEAQ (reference sequence). The CDR3 is 12 residues long. This CDR3 reads CASSFPVEIAFF. The DNA for the CDR3 is TGTGCCAGCAGCTTCCCAGTAGAGATAGCTTTCTTT.

This clonotype was seen repeatedly, ten times or more. The chain joins TRBV28 to TRBJ1-2; D might be TRBD1 (6 bases). Looked up from germline, CDR1 is MDHEN and CDR2 is SYDVKM. CDR3 length equals 13 residues. V lost 4 bases, J lost 8 bases, and 14 bases lay in between. CDR3 loop: CASSSRTDTGYTF. The DNA for the CDR3 is TGTGCCAGCAGTTCCAGGACAGATACCGGCTACACCTTC.

This clonotype is judged medium-sized. The chain is built from TRBV19 and TRBJ1-5; D not certain. V lost 9 bases and J lost 0, with 6 bases in between. Germline-derived CDR1 and CDR2 are LNHDA and SQIVND (reference sequence). The length of the CDR3 is 12 residues. The DNA of the CDR3 is TGTGCCAGCCGTGATAGCAATCAGCCCCAGCATTTT. Protein sequence: CASRDSNQPQHF.

This clonotype was detected ten times or more. The chain has TRBV5-1 and TRBJ2-4, with a tentative D call TRBD2 (7 bases). In germline, CDR1 is SGHRS, CDR2 YFSETQ. The CDR3 totals 14 residues. V lost 4 bases, J lost 7 bases, and 15 bases lay in between. The CDR3 nucleotides read TGCGCCAGCAGCGTTGGGGGGGCGCAGAACATTCAGTACTTC. Amino acids: CASSVGGAQNIQYF.

This clonotype was observed at least ten times. The V gene is TRBV9, the J gene TRBJ2-1, with 8 bases fitting TRBD2. V was clipped by 3 bases and J by 1 base; unmatched bases: 6. Germline lookup yields CDR1 SGDLS and CDR2 YYNGEE. CDR3 length: 16 residues. CDR3 DNA: TGTGCCAGCAGCGGAATTAGCGGGGTTTCCTACAATGAGCAGTTCTTC. Protein product: CASSGISGVSYNEQFF.

This clonotype was detected many times. The chain links TRBV12-3 or TRBV12-4 to TRBJ2-3, with 9 bases aligning to TRBD2. J was trimmed by 6 bases and V by 6 bases; bases with no gene match: 13. The CDR3 sequence is 16 residues long. CDR3: CASSPHLAGKLDTQYF. DNA for the CDR3: TGTGCCAGCAGCCCCCACCTAGCGGGGAAGTTGGATACGCAGTATTTT.

This chain uses TRBV5-5 with TRBJ1-1; D unresolved. Looked up from germline, CDR1 is SGHKS and CDR2 is YYEKEE (reference sequence). This CDR3 is built from 13 residues. The V end was cut by 0 bases, the J end by 6 bases, with 9 bases between. This CDR3 reads CASSLERYSEAFF. CDR3 nucleotides: TGTGCCAGCAGCTTGGAGAGGTACTCTGAAGCTTTCTTT.

Within the sample, this clonotype is medium-sized (0.01 to 0.1%). The chain uses TRBV20-1 and TRBJ1-5; D is uncertain. The CDR3 spans 12 residues. The germline V gene has CDR1 DFQATT and CDR2 SNEGSKA (reference sequence). Trimming left V 5 bases short and J 7 bases short, with 12 bases between. In DNA form, the CDR3 reads TGCAGTGCTCACGTGGCGGGACAGCCCCAGCATTTT. This translates into CSAHVAGQPQHF.

There are many counts of this clonotype. The chain has TRBV6-6 and TRBJ2-3; 7 bases align to TRBD2. V trimming: 6 bases; J trimming: 2 bases; junction bases outside the gene matches: 5. This CDR3 contains 14 residues. The germline V gene encodes CDR1 MNHNY and CDR2 SVGAGI (reference sequence). The CDR3 here is CASSKGLLTDTQYF. The DNA for the CDR3 is TGTGCCAGCAGCAAGGGACTACTCACAGATACGCAGTATTTT.

This clonotype was observed a handful of times. V gene TRBV3-1 combines with J gene TRBJ2-5; D gene ambiguous. CDR1 is LGHDT, CDR2 YNNKEL, per germline (reference sequence). The CDR3 length is 11 residues. V was pared by 2 bases and J by 7 bases, with 5 bases between. Written as DNA, the CDR3 is TGTGCCAGCAGCCAAAAGGGGACCCAGTACTTC. Protein product: CASSQKGTQYF.

This clonotype was counted many times. The chain couples TRBV21-1 to TRBJ2-5; the table calls TRBD1, which could not be checked here. TRBV21-1 is a known pseudogene. The CDR3 is 12 amino acids. The CDR3 protein is CASSTNTGAQYF. The CDR3 coding sequence is TGTGCCAGCAGCACTAATACAGGGGCCCAGTACTTC.

The chain carries TRBV20-1 and TRBJ2-3; a weak D match, TRBD2 (6 bases). Trimming took off 7 bases at V and 2 bases at J, with 13 bases between the two ends. Per germline, CDR1 DFQATT and CDR2 SNEGSKA (reference sequence). This CDR3 has 13 residues. For the CDR3, the DNA is TGCAGTGGAGGGAGGCGGGCCACAGATACGCAGTATTTT. Translating gives CSGGRRATDTQYF.